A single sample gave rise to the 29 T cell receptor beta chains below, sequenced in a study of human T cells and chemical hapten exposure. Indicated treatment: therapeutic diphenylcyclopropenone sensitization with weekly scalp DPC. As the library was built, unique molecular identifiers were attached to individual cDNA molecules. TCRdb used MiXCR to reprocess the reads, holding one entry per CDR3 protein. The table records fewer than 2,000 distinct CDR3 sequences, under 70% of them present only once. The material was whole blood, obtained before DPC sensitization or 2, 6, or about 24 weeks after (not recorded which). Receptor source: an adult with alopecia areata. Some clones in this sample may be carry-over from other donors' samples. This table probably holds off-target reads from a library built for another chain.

The CDR3 coding sequence is TGTGCCAGCAGCGTCACCGGGGACTCCTACAATGAGCAGTTCTTC. It translates to CASSVTGDSYNEQFF. V and J are TRBV9 and TRBJ2-1, with D possibly being TRBD2 (5 bases). CDR3 length: 15 amino acids. Trimming shortened V by 2 bases and J by 0 bases, and 9 bases separated the two germline ends. Germline CDR1 SGDLS, CDR2 YYNGEE.

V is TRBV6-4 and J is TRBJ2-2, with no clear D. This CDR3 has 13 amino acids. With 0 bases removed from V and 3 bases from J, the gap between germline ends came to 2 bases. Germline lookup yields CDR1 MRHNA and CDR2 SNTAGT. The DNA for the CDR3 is TGTGCCAGCAGTGACTCATACACCGGGGAGCTGTTTTTT. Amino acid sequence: CASSDSYTGELFF.

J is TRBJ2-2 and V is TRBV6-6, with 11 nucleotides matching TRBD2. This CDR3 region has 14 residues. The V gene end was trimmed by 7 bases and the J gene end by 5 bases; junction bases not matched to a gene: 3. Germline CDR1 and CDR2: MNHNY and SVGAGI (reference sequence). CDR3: CASTRLAGTGELFF. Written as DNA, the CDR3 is TGTGCCAGCACCAGACTAGCGGGGACCGGGGAGCTGTTTTTT.

The CDR3 DNA sequence: TGTGCCATCCTGGACAGTACCTACGAGCAGTACTTC. It is translated as CAILDSTYEQYF. This rearrangement joins TRBV10-3 to TRBJ2-7; D may be TRBD1 (6 bases). The CDR3 runs to 12 residues. Germline-derived CDR1 and CDR2 are ENHRY and SYGVKD. V was shortened by 8 bases and J by 2 bases, with 10 bases between the two germline ends.

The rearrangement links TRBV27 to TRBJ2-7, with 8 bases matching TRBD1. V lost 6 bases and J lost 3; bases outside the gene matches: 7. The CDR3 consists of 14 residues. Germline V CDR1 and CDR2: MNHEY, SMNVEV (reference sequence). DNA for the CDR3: TGTGCCAGCAGCCTTCAGGGGGCTAACTACGAGCAGTACTTC. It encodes CASSLQGANYEQYF.

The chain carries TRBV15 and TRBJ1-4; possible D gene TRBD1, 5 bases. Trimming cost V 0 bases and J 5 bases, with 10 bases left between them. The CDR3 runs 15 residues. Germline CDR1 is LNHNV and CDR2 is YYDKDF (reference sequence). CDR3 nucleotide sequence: TGTGCCACCAGCAGAGATTCAGGGCGGAATGAAAAACTGTTTTTT. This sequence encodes CATSRDSGRNEKLFF.

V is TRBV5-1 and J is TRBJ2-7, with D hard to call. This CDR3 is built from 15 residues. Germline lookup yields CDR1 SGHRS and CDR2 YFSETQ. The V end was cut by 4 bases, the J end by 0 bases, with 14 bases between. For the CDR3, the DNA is TGCGCCAGCAGCCCCCGGACCCAGAGCTCCTACGAGCAGTACTTC. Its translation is CASSPRTQSSYEQYF.

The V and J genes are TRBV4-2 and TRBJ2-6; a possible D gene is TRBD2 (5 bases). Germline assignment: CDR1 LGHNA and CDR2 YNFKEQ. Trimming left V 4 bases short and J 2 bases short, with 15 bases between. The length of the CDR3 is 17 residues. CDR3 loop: CASSLSRENAGANVLTF. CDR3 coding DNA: TGTGCCAGCAGCCTCTCTCGGGAAAACGCTGGGGCCAACGTCCTGACTTTC.

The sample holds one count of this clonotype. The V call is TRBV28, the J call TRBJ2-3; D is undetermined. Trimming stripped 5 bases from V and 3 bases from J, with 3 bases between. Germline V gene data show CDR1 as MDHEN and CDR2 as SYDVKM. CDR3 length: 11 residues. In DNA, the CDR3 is TGTGCCAGCAGTACTACAGATACGCAGTATTTT. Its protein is CASSTTDTQYF.

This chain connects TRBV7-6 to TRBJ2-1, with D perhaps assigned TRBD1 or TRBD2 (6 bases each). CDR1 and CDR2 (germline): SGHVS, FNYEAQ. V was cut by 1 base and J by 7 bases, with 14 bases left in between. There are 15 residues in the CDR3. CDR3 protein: CASSLVWGADNEQFF. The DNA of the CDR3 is TGTGCCAGCAGCTTAGTCTGGGGGGCCGATAATGAGCAGTTCTTC.

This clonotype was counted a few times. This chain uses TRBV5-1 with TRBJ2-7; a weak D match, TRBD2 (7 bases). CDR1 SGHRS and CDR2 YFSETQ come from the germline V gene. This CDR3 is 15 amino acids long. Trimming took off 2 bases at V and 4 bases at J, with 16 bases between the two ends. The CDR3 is CASSLGGALLYEQYF. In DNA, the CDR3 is TGCGCCAGCAGCTTAGGGGGGGCGCTTCTTTACGAGCAGTACTTC. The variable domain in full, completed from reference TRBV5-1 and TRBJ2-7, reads KAGVTQTPRYLIKTRGQQVTLSCSPISGHRSVSWYQQTPGQGLQFLFEYFSETQRNKGNFPGRFSGRQFSNSRSEMNVSTLELGDSALYLCASSLGGALLYEQYFGPGTRLTVT.

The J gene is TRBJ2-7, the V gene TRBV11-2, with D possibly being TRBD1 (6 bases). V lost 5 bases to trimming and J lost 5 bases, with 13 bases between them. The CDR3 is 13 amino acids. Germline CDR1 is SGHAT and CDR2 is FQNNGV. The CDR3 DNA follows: TGTGCCAGCAGCGGCAACAGGGTGCACGAGCAGTACTTC. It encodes CASSGNRVHEQYF.

This CDR3 is CASSRTGFMDTQYF. DNA for the CDR3: TGTGCCAGCAGCCGGACAGGGTTTATGGATACGCAGTATTTT. V usage is TRBV7-3 and J usage is TRBJ2-3; 8 bases are a match to TRBD1. CDR3 length equals 14 residues. CDR1 SGHTA and CDR2 FQGTGA come from the germline V gene. The junction had 7 bases not matched to a gene; V was cut back by 5 bases and J by 6 bases.

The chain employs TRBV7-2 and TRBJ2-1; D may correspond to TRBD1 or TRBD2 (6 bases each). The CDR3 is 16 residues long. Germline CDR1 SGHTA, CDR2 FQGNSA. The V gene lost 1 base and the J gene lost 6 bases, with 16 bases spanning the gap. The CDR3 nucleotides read TGTGCCAGCAGCTTAGGAGGGGGGCGAAGAGGCAATGAGCAGTTCTTC. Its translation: CASSLGGGRRGNEQFF.

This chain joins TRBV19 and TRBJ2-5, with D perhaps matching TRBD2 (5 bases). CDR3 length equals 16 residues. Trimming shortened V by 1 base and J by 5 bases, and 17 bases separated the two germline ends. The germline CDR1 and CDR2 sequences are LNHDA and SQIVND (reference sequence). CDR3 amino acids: CASSIAAARTRETQYF. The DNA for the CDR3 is TGTGCCAGTAGTATAGCAGCGGCGCGTACTCGTGAGACCCAGTACTTC.

The CDR3 is CASSPLGAGTYNEQFF. Written as DNA, the CDR3 is TGTGCCAGCAGTCCCCTAGGAGCGGGGACCTACAATGAGCAGTTCTTC. The chain combines TRBV27 with TRBJ2-1, with TRBD2 identical over 7 bases. CDR3 length: 16 amino acids. V lost 5 bases and J lost 2; bases outside the gene matches: 9. The germline CDR1 and CDR2 sequences are MNHEY and SMNVEV (reference sequence).

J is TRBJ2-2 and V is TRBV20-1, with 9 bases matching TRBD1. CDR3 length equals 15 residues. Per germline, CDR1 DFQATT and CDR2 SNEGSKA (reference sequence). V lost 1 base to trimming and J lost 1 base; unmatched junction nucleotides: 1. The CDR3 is CSARGQGVNTGELFF. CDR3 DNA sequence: TGCAGTGCTAGAGGACAGGGGGTGAACACCGGGGAGCTGTTTTTT.

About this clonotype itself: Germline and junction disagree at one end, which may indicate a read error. The CDR3 DNA sequence: TGTGCCAGCAGTTTATCTCCCGGGACAGGCCTACTCTTC. This translates into CASSLSPGTGLLF. This chain uses TRBV27 with TRBJ2-1; 8 nucleotides agree with TRBD1. Germline values: CDR1 MNHEY, CDR2 SMNVEV (reference sequence). The CDR3 loop spans 13 amino acids.

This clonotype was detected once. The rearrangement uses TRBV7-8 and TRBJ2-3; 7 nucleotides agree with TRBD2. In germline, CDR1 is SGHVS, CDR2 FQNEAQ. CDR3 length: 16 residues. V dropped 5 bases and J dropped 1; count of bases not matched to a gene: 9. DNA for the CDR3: TGTGCCAGCAGCGGAGGAGCGGGGATTGGCACAGATACGCAGTATTTT. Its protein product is CASSGGAGIGTDTQYF.

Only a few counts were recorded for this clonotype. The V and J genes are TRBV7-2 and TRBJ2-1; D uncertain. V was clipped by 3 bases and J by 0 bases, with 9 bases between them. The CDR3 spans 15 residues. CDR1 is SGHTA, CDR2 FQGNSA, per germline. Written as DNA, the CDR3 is TGTGCCAGCAGCTTGGCTCATAGCTCCTACAATGAGCAGTTCTTC. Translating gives CASSLAHSSYNEQFF.

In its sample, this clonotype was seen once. CDR3 sequence reads: CATSEHRRGASNTGELFF. Here the CDR3 DNA reads TGTGCCACCAGTGAGCACAGACGGGGGGCTTCGAACACCGGGGAGCTGTTTTTT. This chain connects TRBV24-1 to TRBJ2-2, with a tentative D call TRBD2 (7 bases). The CDR3 loop spans 18 amino acids. Trimming left V 4 bases short and J 0 bases short, with 17 bases between. CDR1 is KGHDR and CDR2 is SFDVKD in the germline V gene.

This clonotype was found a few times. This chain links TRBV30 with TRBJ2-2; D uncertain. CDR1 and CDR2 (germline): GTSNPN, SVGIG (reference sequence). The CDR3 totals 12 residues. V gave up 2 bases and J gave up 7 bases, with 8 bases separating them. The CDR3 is CAWSLAGGELFF. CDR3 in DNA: TGTGCCTGGAGTCTCGCTGGCGGGGAGCTGTTTTTT.

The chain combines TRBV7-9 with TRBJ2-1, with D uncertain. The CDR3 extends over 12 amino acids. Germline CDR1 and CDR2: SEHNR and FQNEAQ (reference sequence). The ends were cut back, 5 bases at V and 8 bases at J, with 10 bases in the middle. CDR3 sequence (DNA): TGTGCCAGCAGCACTCACGTTGATGAGCAGTTCTTC. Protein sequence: CASSTHVDEQFF.

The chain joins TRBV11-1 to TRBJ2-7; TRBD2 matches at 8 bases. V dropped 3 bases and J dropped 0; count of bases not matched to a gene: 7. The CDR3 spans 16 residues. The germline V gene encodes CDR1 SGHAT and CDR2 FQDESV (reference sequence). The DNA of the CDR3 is TGTGCCAGCAGCTTGACCGGCGCGGGGGGCTCCTACGAGCAGTACTTC. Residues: CASSLTGAGGSYEQYF.

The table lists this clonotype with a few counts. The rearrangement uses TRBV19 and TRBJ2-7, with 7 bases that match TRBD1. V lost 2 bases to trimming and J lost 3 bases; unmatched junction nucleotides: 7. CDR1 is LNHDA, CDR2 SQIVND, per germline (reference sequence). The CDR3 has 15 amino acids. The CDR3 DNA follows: TGTGCCAGTAGTATATCAGGGACAGCCAGCTACGAGCAGTACTTC. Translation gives CASSISGTASYEQYF. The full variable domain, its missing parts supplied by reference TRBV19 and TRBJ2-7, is DGGITQSPKYLFRKEGQNVTLSCEQNLNHDAMYWYRQDPGQGLRLIYYSQIVNDFQKGDIAEGYSVSREKKESFPLTVTSAQKNPTAFYLCASSISGTASYEQYFGPGTRLTVT.

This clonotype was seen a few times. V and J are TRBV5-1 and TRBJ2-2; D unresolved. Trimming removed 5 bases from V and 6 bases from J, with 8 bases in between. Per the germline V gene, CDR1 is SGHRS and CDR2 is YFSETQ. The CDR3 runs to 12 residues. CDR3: CASSNPSGELFF. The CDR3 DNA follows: TGCGCCAGCAGTAATCCCTCCGGGGAGCTGTTTTTT.

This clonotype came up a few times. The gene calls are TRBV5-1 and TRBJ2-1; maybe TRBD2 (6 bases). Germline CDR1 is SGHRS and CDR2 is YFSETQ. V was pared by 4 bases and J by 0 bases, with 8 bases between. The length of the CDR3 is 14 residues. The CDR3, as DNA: TGCGCCAGCAGCGGGACTCTCTCCTACAATGAGCAGTTCTTC. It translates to CASSGTLSYNEQFF. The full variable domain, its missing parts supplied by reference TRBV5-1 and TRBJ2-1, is KAGVTQTPRYLIKTRGQQVTLSCSPISGHRSVSWYQQTPGQGLQFLFEYFSETQRNKGNFPGRFSGRQFSNSRSEMNVSTLELGDSALYLCASSGTLSYNEQFFGPGTRLTVL.

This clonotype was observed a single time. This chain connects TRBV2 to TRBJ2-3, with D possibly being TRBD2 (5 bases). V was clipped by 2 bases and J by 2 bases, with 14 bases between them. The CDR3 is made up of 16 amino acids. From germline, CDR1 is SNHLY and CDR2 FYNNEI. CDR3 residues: CASSELTTPSTDTQYF. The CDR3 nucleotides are TGTGCCAGCAGTGAATTGACTACACCTTCCACAGATACGCAGTATTTT.

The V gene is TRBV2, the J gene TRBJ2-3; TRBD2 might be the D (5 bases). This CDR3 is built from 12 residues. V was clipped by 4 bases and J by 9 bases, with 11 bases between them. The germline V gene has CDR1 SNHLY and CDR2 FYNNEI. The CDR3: CASSVGDYTQYF. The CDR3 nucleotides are TGTGCCAGCAGTGTAGGAGACTACACGCAGTATTTT.